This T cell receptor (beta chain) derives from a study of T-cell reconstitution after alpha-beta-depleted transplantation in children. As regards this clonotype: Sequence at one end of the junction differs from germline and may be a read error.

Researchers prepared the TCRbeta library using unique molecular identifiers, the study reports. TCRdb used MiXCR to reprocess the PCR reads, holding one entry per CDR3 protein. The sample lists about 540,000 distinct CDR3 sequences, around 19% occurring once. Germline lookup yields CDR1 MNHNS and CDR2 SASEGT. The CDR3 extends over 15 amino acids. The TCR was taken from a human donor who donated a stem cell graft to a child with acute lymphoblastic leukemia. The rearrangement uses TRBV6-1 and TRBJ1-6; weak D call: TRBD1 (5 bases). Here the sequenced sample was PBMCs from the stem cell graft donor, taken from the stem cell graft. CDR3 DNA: TGTGCCAGCAGTAGATATGGGACTGGAAATTCGCCCCTCCACTTT. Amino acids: CASSRYGTGNSPLHF.